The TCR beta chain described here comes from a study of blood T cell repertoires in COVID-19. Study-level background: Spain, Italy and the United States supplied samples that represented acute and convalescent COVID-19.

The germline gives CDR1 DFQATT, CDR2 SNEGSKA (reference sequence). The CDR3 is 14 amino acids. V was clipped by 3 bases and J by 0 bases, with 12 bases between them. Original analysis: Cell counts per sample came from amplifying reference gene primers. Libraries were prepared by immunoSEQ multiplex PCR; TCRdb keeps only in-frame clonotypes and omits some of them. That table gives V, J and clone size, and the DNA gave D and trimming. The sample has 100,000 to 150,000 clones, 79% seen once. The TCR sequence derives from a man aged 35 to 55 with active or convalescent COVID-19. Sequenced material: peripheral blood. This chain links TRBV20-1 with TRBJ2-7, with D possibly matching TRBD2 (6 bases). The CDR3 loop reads CSASKGTFSYEQYF. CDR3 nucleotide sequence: TGCAGTGCTAGTAAGGGGACTTTCTCCTACGAGCAGTACTTC.